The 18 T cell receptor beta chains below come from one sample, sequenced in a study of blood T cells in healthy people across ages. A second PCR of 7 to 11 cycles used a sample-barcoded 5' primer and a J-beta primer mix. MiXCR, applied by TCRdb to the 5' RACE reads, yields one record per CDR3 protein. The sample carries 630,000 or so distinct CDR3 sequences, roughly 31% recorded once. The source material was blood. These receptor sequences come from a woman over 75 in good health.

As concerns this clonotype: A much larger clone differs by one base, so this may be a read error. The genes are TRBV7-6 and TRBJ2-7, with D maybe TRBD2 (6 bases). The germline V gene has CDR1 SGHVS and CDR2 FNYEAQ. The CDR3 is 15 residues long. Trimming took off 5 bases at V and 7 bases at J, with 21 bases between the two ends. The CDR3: CASSREQAGNNEQYF. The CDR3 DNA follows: TGTGCCAGCAGCCGGGAGCAGGCAGGGAACAATGAGCAGTACTTC.

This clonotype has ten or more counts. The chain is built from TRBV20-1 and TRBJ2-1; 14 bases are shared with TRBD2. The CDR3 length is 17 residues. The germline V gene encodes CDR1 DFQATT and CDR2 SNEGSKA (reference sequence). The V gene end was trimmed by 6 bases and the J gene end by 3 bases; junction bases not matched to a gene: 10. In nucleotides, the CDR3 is TGCAGTGCCAAACCGGGACTAGCGGGGGCCTTCTACAATGAGCAGTTCTTC. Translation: CSAKPGLAGAFYNEQFF.

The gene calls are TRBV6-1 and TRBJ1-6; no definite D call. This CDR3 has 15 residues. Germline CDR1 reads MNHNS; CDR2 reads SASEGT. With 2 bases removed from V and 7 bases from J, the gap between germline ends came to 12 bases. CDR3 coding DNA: TGTGCCAGCAGTGAATTGGAGGTGGCGAATTCACCCCTCCACTTT. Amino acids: CASSELEVANSPLHF.

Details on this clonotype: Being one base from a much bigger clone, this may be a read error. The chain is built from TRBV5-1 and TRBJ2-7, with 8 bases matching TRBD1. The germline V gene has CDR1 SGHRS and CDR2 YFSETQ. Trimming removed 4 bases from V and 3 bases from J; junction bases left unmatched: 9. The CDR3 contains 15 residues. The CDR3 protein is CASSQTGQARYEQYF. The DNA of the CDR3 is TGCGCCAGCAGCCAGACGGGACAGGCACGCTACGAGCAGTACTTC.

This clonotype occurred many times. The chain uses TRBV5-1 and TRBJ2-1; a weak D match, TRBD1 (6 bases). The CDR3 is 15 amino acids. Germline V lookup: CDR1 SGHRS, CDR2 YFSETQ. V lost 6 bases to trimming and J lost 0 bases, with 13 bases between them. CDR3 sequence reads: CASTYQQGSYNEQFF. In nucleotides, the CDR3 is TGCGCCAGCACCTATCAACAGGGCTCCTACAATGAGCAGTTCTTC.

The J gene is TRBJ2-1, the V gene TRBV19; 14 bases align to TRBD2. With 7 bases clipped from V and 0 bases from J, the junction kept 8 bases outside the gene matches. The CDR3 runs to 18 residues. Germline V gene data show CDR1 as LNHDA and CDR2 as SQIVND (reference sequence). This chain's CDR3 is CASNGLAGGQSSYNEQFF. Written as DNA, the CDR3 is TGTGCCAGTAATGGACTAGCGGGGGGTCAGAGCTCCTACAATGAGCAGTTCTTC.

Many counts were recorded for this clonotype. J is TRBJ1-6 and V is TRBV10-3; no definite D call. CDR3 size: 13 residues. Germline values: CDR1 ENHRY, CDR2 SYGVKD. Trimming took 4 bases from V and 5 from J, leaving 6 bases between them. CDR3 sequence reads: CAISVNDNSPLHF. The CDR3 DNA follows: TGTGCCATCAGTGTAAATGATAATTCACCCCTCCACTTT.

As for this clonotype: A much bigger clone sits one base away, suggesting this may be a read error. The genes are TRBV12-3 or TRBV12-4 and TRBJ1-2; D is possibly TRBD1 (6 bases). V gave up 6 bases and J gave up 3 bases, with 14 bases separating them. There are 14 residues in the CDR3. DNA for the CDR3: TGTGCCAGCAGGCGTGAACAGGGTTACTATGGCTACACCTTC. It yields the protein CASRREQGYYGYTF.

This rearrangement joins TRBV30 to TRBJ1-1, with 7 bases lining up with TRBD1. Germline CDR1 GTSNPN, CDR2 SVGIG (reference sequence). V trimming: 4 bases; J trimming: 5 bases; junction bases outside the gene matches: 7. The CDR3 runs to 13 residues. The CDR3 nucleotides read TGTGCCTGGAACAGGGGAGTTAGGACTGAAGCTTTCTTT. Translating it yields CAWNRGVRTEAFF.

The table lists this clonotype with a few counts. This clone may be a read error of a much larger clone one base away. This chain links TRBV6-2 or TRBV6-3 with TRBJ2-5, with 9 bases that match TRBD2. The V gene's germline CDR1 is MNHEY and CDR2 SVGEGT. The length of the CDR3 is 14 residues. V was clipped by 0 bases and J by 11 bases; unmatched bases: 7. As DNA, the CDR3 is TGTGCCAGCAGTTACTCGCGGGGGGGCCATGAGCAGTACTTC. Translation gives CASSYSRGGHEQYF.

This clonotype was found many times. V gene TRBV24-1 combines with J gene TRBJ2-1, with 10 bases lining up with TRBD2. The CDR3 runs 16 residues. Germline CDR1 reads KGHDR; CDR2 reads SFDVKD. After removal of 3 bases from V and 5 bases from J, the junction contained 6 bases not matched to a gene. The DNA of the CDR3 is TGTGCCACCAGTGATCGAGCGGGGGGGCCTCACAATGAGCAGTTCTTC. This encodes CATSDRAGGPHNEQFF.

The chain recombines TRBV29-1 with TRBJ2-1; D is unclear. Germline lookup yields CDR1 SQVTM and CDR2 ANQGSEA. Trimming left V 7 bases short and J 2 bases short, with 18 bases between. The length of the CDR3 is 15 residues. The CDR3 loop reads CSGCWIGAPYNEQFF. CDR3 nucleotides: TGCAGCGGGTGTTGGATCGGAGCACCCTACAATGAGCAGTTCTTC.

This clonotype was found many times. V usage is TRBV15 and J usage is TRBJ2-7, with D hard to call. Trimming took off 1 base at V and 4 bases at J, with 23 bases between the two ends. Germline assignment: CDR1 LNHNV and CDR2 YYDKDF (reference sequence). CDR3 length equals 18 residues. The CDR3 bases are TGTGCCACCAGCAGAGGTGGCCGCACCGCCGGTTCCGAATACGAGCAGTACTTC. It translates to CATSRGGRTAGSEYEQYF.

Here the CDR3 reads CASSPSSPGRGHYGYTF. For the CDR3, the DNA is TGTGCCAGCAGTCCCTCCTCTCCGGGACGGGGTCACTATGGCTACACCTTC. The chain employs TRBV7-2 and TRBJ1-2, with D possibly TRBD1 on 5 matching bases. Germline V gene data show CDR1 as SGHTA and CDR2 as FQGNSA. V was cut by 6 bases and J by 3 bases, with 23 bases left in between. The CDR3 loop spans 17 amino acids.

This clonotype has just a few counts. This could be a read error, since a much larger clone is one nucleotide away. The CDR3 nucleotides are TGTGCCACCAGCAGCGGTGCCTACAATGAGCAGTACTTC. It specifies CATSSGAYNEQYF. The chain recombines TRBV15 with TRBJ2-1; D is ambiguous. The DNA matches TRBJ2-7 better at its end, which makes the J call doubtful. Per the germline V gene, CDR1 is LNHNV and CDR2 is YYDKDF (reference sequence). This CDR3 spans 13 amino acids.

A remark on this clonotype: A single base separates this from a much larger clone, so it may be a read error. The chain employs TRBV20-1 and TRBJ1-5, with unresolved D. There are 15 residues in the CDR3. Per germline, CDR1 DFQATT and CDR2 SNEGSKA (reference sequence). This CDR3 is CSVRDSTSSNQPQHF. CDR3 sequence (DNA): TGCAGTGTTAGAGATTCGACCAGTAGCAATCAGCCCCAGCATTTT.

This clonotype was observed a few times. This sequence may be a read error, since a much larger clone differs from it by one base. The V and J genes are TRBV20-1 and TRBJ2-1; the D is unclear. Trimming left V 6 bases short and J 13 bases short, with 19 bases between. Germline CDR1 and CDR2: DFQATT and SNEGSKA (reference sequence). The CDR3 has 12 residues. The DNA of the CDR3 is TGCAGTGCCTCGGACGCGCAAGAGACCCAGTTCTTC. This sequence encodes CSASDAQETQFF.

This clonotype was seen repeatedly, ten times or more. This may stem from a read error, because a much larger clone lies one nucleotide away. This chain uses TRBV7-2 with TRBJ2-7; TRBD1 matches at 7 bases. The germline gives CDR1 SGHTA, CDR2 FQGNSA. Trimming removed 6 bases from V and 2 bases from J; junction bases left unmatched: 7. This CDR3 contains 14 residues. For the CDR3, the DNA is TGTGCCAGCAGTTGTGGTCAGGGGGCCTACGAGCAGTACTTC. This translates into CASSCGQGAYEQYF.